This T cell receptor (beta chain) was identified during a study of blood T cell repertoires in COVID-19. CDR1 is SNHLY and CDR2 is FYNNEI in the germline V gene. V was pared by 2 bases and J by 4 bases, with 18 bases between. This CDR3 contains 16 residues. Assay used: immunoSEQ multiplex PCR; TCRdb lists only in-frame clones, some missing. Of tens of thousands of clones in the sample, 75% to 90% were seen once. This clonotype was obtained from a woman aged 70 to 79 with active COVID-19. The chain joins TRBV2 to TRBJ2-7; D is ambiguous. Sequencing used peripheral blood. CDR3 DNA sequence: TGTGCCAGCAGTGAACCCGGTGACCCACTAAAATACGAGCAGTACTTC. It codes for CASSEPGDPLKYEQYF.